This TCR beta chain was recovered during a study of shared clonotypes between healthy human individuals. Study-level information: Researchers assigned three CD4 naive, three CD4 memory, two CD8 naive and one CD8 memory plate to each donor.

Study-wide findings and caveats: Around 5% of naive CD4 clonotypes were common to a handful of donors.

Sequencing used immunoSEQ multiplex PCR; TCRdb keeps in-frame clones, though not all of them. The sample lists about 2.1 million clones; about 92% were seen once. This clone was detected a few times. The antigen is not known. The naive CD8 fraction comprised CD45RO-negative cells positively selected for CCR7 and excluded terminally differentiated effector memory CD45RA+ cells. Each sample came from a Caucasian adult donor living in Nashville, Tennessee. The sequence was collected from a man younger than 30 in good health. Some clones in this sample may be carry-over from other donors' samples. Sequenced input: naive CD8+ T cells from PBMCs.

DNA of the CDR3: TGCGCCAGCAGCCAATTGGGAAAACTGTTTTTT. Residues: CASSQLGKLFF. This rearrangement joins TRBV4-1 to TRBJ1-4; D ambiguous. This CDR3 is 11 amino acids long. The V gene's germline CDR1 is MGHRA and CDR2 YSYEKL. Trimming removed 2 bases at V and 10 bases at J, with 5 bases between.